Below are 16 T cell receptor beta chains sequenced from a single sample in a study of graft-versus-host responses after intestinal transplantation. The protocol was immunoSEQ multiplex PCR, while the TCRdb copy is restricted to in-frame clones and leaves out a portion. In the table there are tens of thousands of clones, nearly 85% of which are singletons. These receptors' antigens are unknown. The source was unstimulated CD4+ T cells sorted from spleen or lymph node cells, collected before transplant. These receptors were taken from a human donor who was the organ donor for an intestinal transplant.

The chain employs TRBV11-3 and TRBJ1-1, with 7 bases that match TRBD1. Germline assignment: CDR1 SGHNT and CDR2 YENEEA. V was pared by 6 bases and J by 7 bases, with 8 bases of the junction left unmatched. There are 13 residues in the CDR3. The CDR3 here is CASSRQGMSEAFF. DNA for the CDR3: TGTGCCAGCAGTCGACAGGGAATGAGTGAAGCTTTCTTT.

The rearrangement uses TRBV18 and TRBJ1-2; D possibly corresponds to TRBD1 (5 bases). The germline V and J ends were trimmed by 3 bases and 4 bases, with 18 bases remaining between them. Germline CDR1 KGHSH, CDR2 LQKENI. The CDR3 contains 16 residues. In DNA, the CDR3 is TGTGCCAGCTCACCGGGACTGACGGGGACCTCCTATGGCTACACCTTC. Amino acids: CASSPGLTGTSYGYTF. The full variable domain, with the rest looked up from reference TRBV18 and TRBJ1-2, is NAGVMQNPRHLVRRRGQEARLRCSPMKGHSHVYWYRQLPEEGLKFMVYLQKENIIDESGMPKERFSAEFPKEGPSILRIQQVVRGDSAAYFCASSPGLTGTSYGYTFGSGTRLTVV.

Of note for this clone: Other DNA sequences of this sample code for an identical CDR3. The gene calls are TRBV29-1 and TRBJ2-5; D not certain. The CDR3 runs to 13 residues. V lost 2 bases and J 0 bases, leaving 7 bases between the germline ends. Germline lookup yields CDR1 SQVTM and CDR2 ANQGSEA. The CDR3 region is CSVETEYQETQYF. CDR3 DNA sequence: TGCAGCGTTGAAACCGAGTACCAAGAGACCCAGTACTTC.

The chain joins TRBV30 to TRBJ1-5, with 10 bases fitting TRBD1. Germline CDR1 reads GTSNPN; CDR2 reads SVGIG (reference sequence). CDR3 length equals 15 residues. J was trimmed by 5 bases and V by 0 bases; bases with no gene match: 4. In DNA, the CDR3 is TGTGCCTGGAGTGTGGGGACAGGGGAACATCAGCCCCAGCATTTT. Protein product: CAWSVGTGEHQPQHF.

The V gene is TRBV19, the J gene TRBJ2-1; TRBD2 matches 9 bases. This CDR3 region has 15 residues. Germline values: CDR1 LNHDA, CDR2 SQIVND (reference sequence). V lost 0 bases and J lost 5; bases outside the gene matches: 2. DNA for the CDR3: TGTGCCAGTAGTATAGAAGGCGGGGGGGACAATGAGCAGTTCTTC. Translating it yields CASSIEGGGDNEQFF.

V is TRBV5-6 and J is TRBJ1-6; 9 nucleotides line up with TRBD1. The trim removed 4 bases at V and 6 bases at J, leaving 2 bases unmatched. Germline CDR1 and CDR2: SGHDT and YYEEEE. The CDR3 has 14 residues. The CDR3 DNA reads as TGTGCCAGCAGCCGGGACAGGGCTAATTCACCCCTCCACTTT. As protein: CASSRDRANSPLHF.

CDR3 nucleotide sequence: TGTGCCTGGATGGTGGGGGGGTTAAACACTGAAGCTTTCTTT. Translated, it gives CAWMVGGLNTEAFF. This chain links TRBV30 with TRBJ1-1, with D maybe TRBD1 (5 bases). CDR3 length: 14 amino acids. Germline values: CDR1 GTSNPN, CDR2 SVGIG (reference sequence). The V end was cut by 4 bases, the J end by 2 bases, with 14 bases between.

The gene calls are TRBV7-3 and TRBJ2-2, with TRBD2 matching over 12 bases. Germline lookup yields CDR1 SGHTA and CDR2 FQGTGA. The CDR3 totals 17 residues. The V segment lost 5 bases and the J segment 7 bases; nucleotides outside the gene matches: 11. CDR3 residues: CASSQALAGGYGGELFF. In DNA, the CDR3 is TGTGCCAGCAGCCAAGCACTAGCGGGGGGATACGGCGGGGAGCTGTTTTTT.

The rearrangement uses TRBV7-3 and TRBJ2-3; D may be TRBD2 (6 bases). CDR1 and CDR2 (germline): SGHTA, FQGTGA. The CDR3 is made up of 17 amino acids. The V gene lost 5 bases and the J gene lost 0 bases, with 18 bases spanning the gap. CDR3 DNA sequence: TGTGCCAGCAGCCGGGGGAACCCCGGAACAAGCACAGATACGCAGTATTTT. It encodes CASSRGNPGTSTDTQYF.

This clone was detected only a few times. V is TRBV19 and J is TRBJ1-5; no firm D call. Germline V CDR1 and CDR2: LNHDA, SQIVND (reference sequence). With 4 bases removed from V and 2 bases from J, the gap between germline ends came to 6 bases. This CDR3 region has 13 residues. CDR3 sequence (DNA): TGTGCCAGTAGTAACCCGGGCAATCAGCCCCAGCATTTT. It is translated as CASSNPGNQPQHF.

The chain links TRBV9 to TRBJ2-3, with D maybe TRBD1 (5 bases). CDR3 length: 15 residues. V dropped 1 base and J dropped 0 bases, with 9 bases sitting between them. The germline gives CDR1 SGDLS, CDR2 YYNGEE. CDR3 nucleotides: TGTGCCAGCAGCGTAAGAGACAGTAGCACAGATACGCAGTATTTT. Translated: CASSVRDSSTDTQYF.

The chain recombines TRBV11-1 with TRBJ2-2; D not resolved. Germline loops: CDR1 SGHAT, CDR2 FQDESV (reference sequence). The CDR3 consists of 16 residues. The ends were cut back, 3 bases at V and 4 bases at J, with 15 bases in the middle. CDR3 loop: CASSFLTLALTGELFF. The CDR3 nucleotides read TGTGCCAGCAGCTTTTTAACTCTTGCCCTCACCGGGGAGCTGTTTTTT.

V is TRBV4-3 and J is TRBJ1-2; TRBD1 might be the D (6 bases). The V end was cut by 0 bases, the J end by 2 bases, with 10 bases between. This CDR3 region has 15 residues. Germline V lookup: CDR1 LGHNA, CDR2 YSLEER. The CDR3: CASSQERTANYGYTF. DNA of the CDR3: TGCGCCAGCAGCCAAGAGAGGACAGCGAACTATGGCTACACCTTC.

This clone was found once. The V and J genes are TRBV10-3 and TRBJ1-2, with a possible D match to TRBD1 (6 bases). The V end lost 0 bases, the J end lost 3 bases, and 8 bases lay between the germline ends. The germline CDR1 and CDR2 sequences are ENHRY and SYGVKD. The CDR3 covers 14 residues. The CDR3 spells CAISESQGYYGYTF. The DNA for the CDR3 is TGTGCCATCAGTGAGTCTCAGGGGTACTATGGCTACACCTTC.

The V and J genes are TRBV5-1 and TRBJ1-2; a possible D gene is TRBD1 (5 bases). CDR1 and CDR2 (germline): SGHRS, YFSETQ. This CDR3 has 13 residues. V lost 0 bases, J lost 7 bases, and 10 bases lay in between. CDR3 coding DNA: TGCGCCAGCAGCTTGGACCGGGGGGGTGGCTACACCTTC. It yields the protein CASSLDRGGGYTF.

This chain connects TRBV30 to TRBJ2-3; TRBD1 aligns across 11 bases. V shed 1 base, J shed 5 bases, and the junction held 11 bases outside the gene matches. The CDR3 spans 17 residues. Germline lookup yields CDR1 GTSNPN and CDR2 SVGIG (reference sequence). The DNA for the CDR3 is TGTGCCTGGAGTGCCCCCACGGACAGGGGGCGGGGAGATACGCAGTATTTT. Residues: CAWSAPTDRGRGDTQYF.